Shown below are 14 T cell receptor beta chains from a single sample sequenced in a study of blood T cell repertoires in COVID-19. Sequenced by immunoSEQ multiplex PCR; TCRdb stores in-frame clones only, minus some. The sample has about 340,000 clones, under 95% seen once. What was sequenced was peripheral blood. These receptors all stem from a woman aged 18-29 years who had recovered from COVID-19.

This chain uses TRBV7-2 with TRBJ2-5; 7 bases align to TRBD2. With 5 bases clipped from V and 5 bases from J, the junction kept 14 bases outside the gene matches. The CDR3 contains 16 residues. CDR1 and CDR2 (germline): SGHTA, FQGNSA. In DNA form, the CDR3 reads TGTGCCAGCAGCAAAAGTCTAGCATGGGGGGGGGAGACCCAGTACTTC. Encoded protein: CASSKSLAWGGETQYF.

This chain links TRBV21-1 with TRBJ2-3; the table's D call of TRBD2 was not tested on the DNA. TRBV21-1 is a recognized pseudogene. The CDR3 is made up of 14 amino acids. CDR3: CASSKEPYTDTQYF. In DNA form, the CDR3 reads TGTGCCAGCAGCAAAGAACCCTACACAGATACGCAGTATTTT.

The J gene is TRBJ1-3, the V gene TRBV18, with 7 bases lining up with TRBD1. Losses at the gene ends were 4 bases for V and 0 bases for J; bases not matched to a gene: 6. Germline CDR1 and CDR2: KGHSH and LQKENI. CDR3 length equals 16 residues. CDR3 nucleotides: TGTGCCAGCTCACAGGATACAGGGGACTCTGGAAACACCATATATTTT. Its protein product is CASSQDTGDSGNTIYF.

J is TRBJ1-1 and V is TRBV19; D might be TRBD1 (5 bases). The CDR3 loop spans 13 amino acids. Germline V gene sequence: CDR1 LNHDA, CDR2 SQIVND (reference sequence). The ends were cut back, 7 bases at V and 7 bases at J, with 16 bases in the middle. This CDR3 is CASTVQVHGEAFF. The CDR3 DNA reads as TGTGCCAGTACGGTACAGGTTCACGGTGAAGCTTTCTTT.

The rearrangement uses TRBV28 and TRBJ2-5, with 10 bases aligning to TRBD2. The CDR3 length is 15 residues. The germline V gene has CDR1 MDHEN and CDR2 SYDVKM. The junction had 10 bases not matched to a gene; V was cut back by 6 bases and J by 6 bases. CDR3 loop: CASSLRLAGEKTQYF. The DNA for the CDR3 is TGTGCCAGCAGCCTAAGGCTAGCGGGAGAAAAGACCCAGTACTTC.

The DNA for the CDR3 is TGTGCCAGTAGTATAGATTTTCTAGCACTTAATGAGCAGTTCTTC. Encoded protein: CASSIDFLALNEQFF. The rearrangement joins TRBV19 to TRBJ2-1, with D maybe TRBD2 (5 bases). Between the trimmed V and J ends, which lost 0 bases and 7 bases, there was a span of 13 bases. This CDR3 has 15 amino acids. Germline lookup yields CDR1 LNHDA and CDR2 SQIVND (reference sequence).

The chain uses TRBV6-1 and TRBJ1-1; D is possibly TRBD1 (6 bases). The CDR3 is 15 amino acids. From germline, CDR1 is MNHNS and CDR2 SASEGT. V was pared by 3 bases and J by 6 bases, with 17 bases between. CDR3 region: CASSDRGRGWPEAFF. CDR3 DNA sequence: TGTGCCAGCAGTGACCGGGGGCGGGGGTGGCCTGAAGCTTTCTTT.

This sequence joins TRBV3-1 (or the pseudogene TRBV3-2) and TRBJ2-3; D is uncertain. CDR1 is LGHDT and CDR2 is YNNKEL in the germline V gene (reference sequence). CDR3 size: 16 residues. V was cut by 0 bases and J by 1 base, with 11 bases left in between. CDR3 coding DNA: TGTGCCAGCAGCCAAGAGGAGATCCTAGGCACAGATACGCAGTATTTT. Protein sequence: CASSQEEILGTDTQYF.

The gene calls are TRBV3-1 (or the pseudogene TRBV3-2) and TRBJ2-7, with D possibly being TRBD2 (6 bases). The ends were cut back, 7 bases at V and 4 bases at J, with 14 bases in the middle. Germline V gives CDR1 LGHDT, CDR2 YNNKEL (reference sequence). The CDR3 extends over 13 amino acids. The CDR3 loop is CASKAGLSYEQYV. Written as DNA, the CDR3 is TGTGCCAGCAAGGCGGGACTCAGTTACGAGCAGTACGTC.

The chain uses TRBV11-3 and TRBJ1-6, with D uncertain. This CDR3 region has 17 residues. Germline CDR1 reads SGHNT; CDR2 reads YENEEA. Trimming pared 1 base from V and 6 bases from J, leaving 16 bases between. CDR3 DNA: TGTGCCAGCAGCTTAGGGAGGGTTTTGGAACCTAATTCACCCCTCCACTTT. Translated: CASSLGRVLEPNSPLHF.

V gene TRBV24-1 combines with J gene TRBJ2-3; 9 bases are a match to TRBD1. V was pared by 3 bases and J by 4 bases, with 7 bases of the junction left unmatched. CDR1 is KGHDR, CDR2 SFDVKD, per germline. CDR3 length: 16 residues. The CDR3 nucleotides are TGTGCCACCAGTGATCGCAGGACAGGGGAGGCAGATACGCAGTATTTT. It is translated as CATSDRRTGEADTQYF.

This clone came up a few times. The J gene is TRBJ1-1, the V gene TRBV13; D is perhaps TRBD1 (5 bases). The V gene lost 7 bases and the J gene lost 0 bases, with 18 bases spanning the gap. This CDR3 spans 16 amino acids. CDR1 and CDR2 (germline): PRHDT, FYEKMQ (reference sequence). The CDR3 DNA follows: TGTGCCAGCACCTCATGGGGGGAGGGGATGAACACTGAAGCTTTCTTT. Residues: CASTSWGEGMNTEAFF.

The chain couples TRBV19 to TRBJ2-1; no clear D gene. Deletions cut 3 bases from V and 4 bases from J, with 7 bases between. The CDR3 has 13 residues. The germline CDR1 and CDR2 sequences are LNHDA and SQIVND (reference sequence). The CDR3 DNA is TGTGCCAGTAGTATTAGTCGGTACAATGAGCAGTTCTTC. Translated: CASSISRYNEQFF.

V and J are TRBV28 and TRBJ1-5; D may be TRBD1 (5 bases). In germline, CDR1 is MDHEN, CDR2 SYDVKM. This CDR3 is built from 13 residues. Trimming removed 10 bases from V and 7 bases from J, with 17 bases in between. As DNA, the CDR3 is TGTGCCATCACGGCAGGGAACGGCCAGCCCCAGCATTTT. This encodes CAITAGNGQPQHF.